This passage covers 7 T cell receptor beta chains from one sample sequenced in a study of T cell responses to AZD1222 COVID-19 vaccine. The repertoire was sequenced with immunoSEQ multiplex PCR; TCRdb's copy has only in-frame clones and lacks some. This repertoire shows 150,000 to 200,000 clones, more than 75% found once; its top ten account for 25% to 30%. Specimen: peripheral blood, collected 28 days after the second AZD1222 dose. Receptor source: an adult who received the AZD1222 COVID-19 vaccine.

This clone was seen a single time. The gene calls are TRBV6-5 and TRBJ2-7; TRBD2 aligns across 7 bases. CDR3 length equals 15 residues. Germline V gene sequence: CDR1 MNHEY, CDR2 SVGAGI. Trimming took 6 bases from V and 2 from J; bases not matched to a gene: 10. CDR3 sequence: CASSTPASGTYEQYF. The CDR3 DNA reads TGTGCCAGCAGCACGCCGGCTAGCGGTACCTACGAGCAGTACTTC.

This chain links TRBV18 with TRBJ2-7, with TRBD2 matching over 9 bases. The trim removed 0 bases at V and 6 bases at J, leaving 9 bases unmatched. The CDR3 consists of 16 residues. The germline CDR1 and CDR2 sequences are KGHSH and LQKENI. The DNA for the CDR3 is TGTGCCAGCTCACCACCTGCAGTTCTAGCGGGAACCGAGCAGTACTTC. This gives the protein CASSPPAVLAGTEQYF.

J is TRBJ2-7 and V is TRBV7-9; 7 bases line up with TRBD1. CDR3 length: 17 amino acids. J lost 3 bases, V lost 5 bases, and 16 bases had no gene match. Germline V gene sequence: CDR1 SEHNR, CDR2 FQNEAQ (reference sequence). CDR3 region: CASSPQTGTAAYYEQYF. CDR3 sequence (DNA): TGTGCCAGCAGCCCTCAAACCGGGACAGCGGCGTACTACGAGCAGTACTTC.

This sequence joins TRBV24-1 and TRBJ2-3; 7 nucleotides agree with TRBD2. This CDR3 region has 14 residues. J lost 5 bases, V lost 8 bases, and 9 bases had no gene match. The V gene's germline CDR1 is KGHDR and CDR2 SFDVKD. CDR3 DNA: TGTGCCACCACCGCCTGGACTAGGGAAGATACGCAGTATTTT. It specifies CATTAWTREDTQYF.

The chain joins TRBV7-9 to TRBJ2-6; D uncertain. Germline lookup yields CDR1 SEHNR and CDR2 FQNEAQ (reference sequence). V lost 8 bases to trimming and J lost 0 bases, with 5 bases between them. This CDR3 is built from 13 residues. The CDR3 bases are TGTGCCAGCGGAAGCTCTGGGGCCAACGTCCTGACTTTC. It codes for CASGSSGANVLTF.

V gene TRBV2 combines with J gene TRBJ1-1; D gene ambiguous. Trimming removed 3 bases at V and 5 bases at J, with 22 bases between. CDR1 SNHLY and CDR2 FYNNEI come from the germline V gene. The CDR3 spans 17 residues. CDR3 nucleotide sequence: TGTGCCAGCAGTGATGTAAGGGTAGGATCTGTCTCGACTGAAGCTTTCTTT. Translated, it gives CASSDVRVGSVSTEAFF. Full variable domain (outside the CDR3, taken from reference TRBV2 and TRBJ1-1): EPEVTQTPSHQVTQMGQEVILRCVPISNHLYFYWYRQILGQKVEFLVSFYNNEISEKSEIFDDQFSVERPDGSNFTLKIRSTKLEDSAMYFCASSDVRVGSVSTEAFFGQGTRLTVV.

V is TRBV5-1 and J is TRBJ2-1; maybe TRBD1 (6 bases). CDR1 and CDR2 from the germline V gene are SGHRS and YFSETQ. V lost 0 bases to trimming and J lost 1 base, with 14 bases between them. The CDR3 runs 17 residues. The CDR3 region is CASSLASQGRSYNEQFF. CDR3 bases: TGCGCCAGCAGCTTGGCCAGTCAGGGGCGTTCCTACAATGAGCAGTTCTTC.